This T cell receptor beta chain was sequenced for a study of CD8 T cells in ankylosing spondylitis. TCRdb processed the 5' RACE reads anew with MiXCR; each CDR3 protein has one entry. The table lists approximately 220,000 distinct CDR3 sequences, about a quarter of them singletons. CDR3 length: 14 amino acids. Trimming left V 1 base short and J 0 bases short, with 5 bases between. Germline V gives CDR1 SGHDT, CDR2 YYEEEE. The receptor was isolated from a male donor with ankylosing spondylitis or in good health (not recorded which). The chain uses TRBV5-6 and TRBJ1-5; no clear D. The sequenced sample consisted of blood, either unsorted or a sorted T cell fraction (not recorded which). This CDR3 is CASSLLYSNQPQHF. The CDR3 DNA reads TGTGCCAGCAGCTTGCTTTATAGCAATCAGCCCCAGCATTTT. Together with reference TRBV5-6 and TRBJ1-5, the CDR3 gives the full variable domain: DAGVTQSPTHLIKTRGQQVTLRCSPKSGHDTVSWYQQALGQGPQFIFQYYEEEERQRGNFPDRFSGHQFPNYSSELNVNALLLGDSALYLCASSLLYSNQPQHFGDGTRLSIL.